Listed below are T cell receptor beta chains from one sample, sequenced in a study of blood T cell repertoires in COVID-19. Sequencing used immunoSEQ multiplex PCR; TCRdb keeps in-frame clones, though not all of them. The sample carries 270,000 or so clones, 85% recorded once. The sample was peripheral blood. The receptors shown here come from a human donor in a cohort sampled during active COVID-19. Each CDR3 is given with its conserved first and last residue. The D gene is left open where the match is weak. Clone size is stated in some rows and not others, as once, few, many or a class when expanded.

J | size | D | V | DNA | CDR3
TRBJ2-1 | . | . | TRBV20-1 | TGCAGTGCTAGAGGTTTAAATGAGCAGTTCTTC | CSARGLNEQFF
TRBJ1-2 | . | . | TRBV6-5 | TGTGCCAGCAGACAGGACGCCGCCGCAGGCTACACCTTC | CASRQDAAAGYTF
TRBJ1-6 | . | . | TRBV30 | TGTGCCTGGAGTGTATCGGGCGCAGGGCATTCACCCCTCCACTTT | CAWSVSGAGHSPLHF
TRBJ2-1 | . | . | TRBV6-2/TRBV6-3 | TGTGCCAGCAGTTACAGTCGGGGCAATGAGCAGTTCTTC | CASSYSRGNEQFF
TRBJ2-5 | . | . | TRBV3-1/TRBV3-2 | TGTGCCAGCAGCCAAGACCCCACGGGAGTAAAAGAGACCCAGTACTTC | CASSQDPTGVKETQYF
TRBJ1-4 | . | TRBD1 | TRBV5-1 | TGCGCCAGCAGCCGGGGACAGGGAGGGGAAAAACTGTTTTTT | CASSRGQGGEKLFF
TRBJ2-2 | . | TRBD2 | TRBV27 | TGTGCCAGCACCCCCCTAGCGGGAGTGGCCGGGGAGCTGTTTTTT | CASTPLAGVAGELFF
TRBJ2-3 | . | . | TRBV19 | TGTGCCAGTAGGGACCTCCGGCGGGACCCCACAGATACGCAGTATTTT | CASRDLRRDPTDTQYF
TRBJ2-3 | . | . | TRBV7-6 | TGTGCCAGCAGCCCCGTGACGGGAGAGTTGGGCTATACGCAGTATTTT | CASSPVTGELGYTQYF
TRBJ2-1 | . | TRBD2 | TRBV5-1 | TGCGCCAGCAGCTTGACTAGCGGGATCAGATACAATGAGCAGTTCTTC | CASSLTSGIRYNEQFF
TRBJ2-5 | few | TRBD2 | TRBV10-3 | TGTGCCATCGGGGCTAGCGGGAGCCAAGAGACCCAGTACTTC | CAIGASGSQETQYF
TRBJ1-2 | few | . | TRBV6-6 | TGTGCCAGCAGTTCCGCCGGACAGACAGGTGGCTACACCTTC | CASSSAGQTGGYTF
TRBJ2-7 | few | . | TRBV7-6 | TGTGCCAGCAGTCAGGGGGACTTGAGGGGCGAGCAGTACTTC | CASSQGDLRGEQYF
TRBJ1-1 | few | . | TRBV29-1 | TGCAGCGTTGCTAACACTGAAGCTTTCTTT | CSVANTEAFF
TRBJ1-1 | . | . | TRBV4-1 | TGCGCCAGCAGCCAAGATCTTAACAGGAGTGAAGCTTTCTTT | CASSQDLNRSEAFF
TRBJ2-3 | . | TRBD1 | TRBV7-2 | TGTGCCAGCAGCAGGGACAGGACAGATACGCAGTATTTT | CASSRDRTDTQYF
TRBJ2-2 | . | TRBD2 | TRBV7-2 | TGTGCCAGCAGCCCGAGGGCTAGCGGGAACACCGGGGAGCTGTTTTTT | CASSPRASGNTGELFF
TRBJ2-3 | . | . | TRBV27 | TGTGCCAGCAGGAGCCAGGGCACAGATACGCAGTATTTT | CASRSQGTDTQYF
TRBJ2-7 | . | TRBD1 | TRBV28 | TGTGCCAGCTCACGGACAGGGAACTACGAGCAGTACTTC | CASSRTGNYEQYF
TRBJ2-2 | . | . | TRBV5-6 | TGTGCCAGCAGCGCATTCGCGACGAACACCGGGGAGCTGTTTTTT | CASSAFATNTGELFF
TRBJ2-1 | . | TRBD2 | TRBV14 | TGTGCCAGCAGCCAAGGGCCGGGACTAGGGAACAATGAGCAGTTCTTC | CASSQGPGLGNNEQFF
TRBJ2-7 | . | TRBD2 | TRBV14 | TGTGCCAGCAGCCAACAGTCGACTAGCGGATCATACTACGAGCAGTACTTC | CASSQQSTSGSYYEQYF
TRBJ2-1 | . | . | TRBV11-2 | TGTGCCAGCAGCCAGGGTAGCGGCTCCTACAATGAGCAGTTCTTC | CASSQGSGSYNEQFF
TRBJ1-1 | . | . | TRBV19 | TGTGCCAGTAGTATTACCCAGGGCGAAGCTTTCTTT | CASSITQGEAFF
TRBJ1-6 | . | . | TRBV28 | TGTGCCAGCAGTACCTCCGGGATTGTTAATTCACCCCTCCACTTT | CASSTSGIVNSPLHF
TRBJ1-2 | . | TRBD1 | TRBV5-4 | TGTGCCAGCAGCTCCGGGACAGGGGATATTGGCTACACCTTC | CASSSGTGDIGYTF
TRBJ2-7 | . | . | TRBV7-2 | TGTGCCAGCAGCTTGTCGGGGGACCATTTCTACGAGCAGTACTTC | CASSLSGDHFYEQYF
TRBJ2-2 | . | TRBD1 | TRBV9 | TGTGCCAGCAGCGTGCGGACAGGAGCGAACACCGGGGAGCTGTTTTTT | CASSVRTGANTGELFF
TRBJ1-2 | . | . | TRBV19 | TGTGCCAGTATGGGAACAGGCGTCTATGGCTACACCTTC | CASMGTGVYGYTF
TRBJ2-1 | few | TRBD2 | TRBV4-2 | TGTGCCAGCAGCCAAGTGGGGACTAGCGGGAGTGTTGAGCAGTTCTTC | CASSQVGTSGSVEQFF
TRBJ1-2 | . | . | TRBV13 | TGTGCCAGCAGCGCTGCAGGGTTTGGCTACACCTTC | CASSAAGFGYTF
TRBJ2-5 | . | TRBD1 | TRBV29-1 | TGCAGCGGGGCGACAGGGTCTGAGACCCAGTACTTC | CSGATGSETQYF
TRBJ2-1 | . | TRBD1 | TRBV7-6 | TGTGCCAGCCGTTCAGGACAGGGGGAATCCTACAATGAGCAGTTCTTC | CASRSGQGESYNEQFF
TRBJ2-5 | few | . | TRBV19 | TGTGCCAGTAGCCTTATAACTACCGGAGGGGAGACCCAGTACTTC | CASSLITTGGETQYF
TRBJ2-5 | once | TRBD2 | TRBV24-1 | TGTGCCACCCTTTCCGAGCGGGAGGAAGAGACCCAGTACTTC | CATLSEREEETQYF
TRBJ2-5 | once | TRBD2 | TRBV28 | TGTGCCAGCAGACACCCGGGAGGGATTCAAGAGACCCAGTACTTC | CASRHPGGIQETQYF
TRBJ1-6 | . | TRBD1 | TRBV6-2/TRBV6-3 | TGTGCCAGCAGTTACGGACAGGGGAATTCACCCCTCCACTTT | CASSYGQGNSPLHF
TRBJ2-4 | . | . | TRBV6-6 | TGTGCCAGCAGCCAGGACAGAGAAAACATTCAGTACTTC | CASSQDRENIQYF
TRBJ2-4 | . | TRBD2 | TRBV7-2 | TGTGCCAGCAGCTTATCGGCGGGAGTGCAAAACATTCAGTACTTC | CASSLSAGVQNIQYF
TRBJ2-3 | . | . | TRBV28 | TGTGCCAGCAGCTCACCGCCCCAACACACAGATACGCAGTATTTT | CASSSPPQHTDTQYF
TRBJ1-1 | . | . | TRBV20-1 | TGCAGTGCTTGTGGGGCAGTGAACACTGAAGCTTTCTTT | CSACGAVNTEAFF
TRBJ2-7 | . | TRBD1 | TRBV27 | TGTGCCAGCAGTCTCTCCGGGACAGTCTCCTACGAGCAGTACTTC | CASSLSGTVSYEQYF
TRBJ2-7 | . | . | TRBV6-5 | TGTGCCAGCAGGTCGACACAGTCCTACGAGCAGTACTTC | CASRSTQSYEQYF